Following are 31 T cell receptor beta chains from one sample sequenced in a study of cytomegalovirus exposure and HLA in healthy donors. Use of 60 Vbeta and 13 Jbeta primers characterized the PCR. Profiling relied on immunoSEQ multiplex PCR, and the TCRdb table lists in-frame clones only, not all of them. Of around 160,000 clones in the sample, approximately 82% were seen once. The sample taken for sequencing was PBMCs. The receptors were gathered from a male donor in good health and CMV-seropositive.

The chain has TRBV25-1 and TRBJ1-4, with D uncertain. CDR3 length: 12 residues. V gave up 4 bases and J gave up 10 bases, with 10 bases separating them. CDR1 and CDR2 from the germline V gene are MGHDK and SYGVNS. CDR3 loop: CASSGRLGKLFF. Here the CDR3 DNA reads TGTGCCAGCAGTGGCAGGTTGGGAAAACTGTTTTTT.

This clone came up once. The rearrangement links TRBV5-4 to TRBJ1-4, with D possibly matching TRBD1 (5 bases). The germline V gene has CDR1 SGHNT and CDR2 YYREEE (reference sequence). V was trimmed by 0 bases and J by 2 bases, leaving 5 bases between them. The CDR3 is 14 amino acids. The CDR3 reads CASSLGQTNEKLFF. Written as DNA, the CDR3 is TGTGCCAGCAGCTTGGGACAGACTAATGAAAAACTGTTTTTT.

This clone was observed once. The rearrangement links TRBV2 to TRBJ1-2, with 9 positions matching TRBD1. The CDR3 extends over 13 amino acids. Unmatched junction bases numbered 6, after V lost 6 bases and J lost 7 bases. Germline V lookup: CDR1 SNHLY, CDR2 FYNNEI. The CDR3 DNA reads as TGTGCCAGCAGACAGGGGGCGGTGAGTGGCTACACCTTC. This encodes CASRQGAVSGYTF.

J is TRBJ2-1 and V is TRBV28; D perhaps matches TRBD1 (6 bases). The CDR3 covers 14 residues. The V gene's germline CDR1 is MDHEN and CDR2 SYDVKM. Between the trimmed V and J ends, which lost 8 bases and 8 bases, there was a span of 19 bases. CDR3 sequence: CASSWGLSSYEQFF. Written as DNA, the CDR3 is TGTGCCAGCTCCTGGGGGCTATCTTCTTATGAGCAGTTCTTC. The full variable domain, in which reference TRBV28 and TRBJ2-1 provide the parts outside the CDR3, is DVKVTQSSRYLVKRTGEKVFLECVQDMDHENMFWYRQDPGLGLRLIYFSYDVKMKEKGDIPEGYSVSREKKERFSLILESASTNQTSMYLCASSWGLSSYEQFFGPGTRLTVL.

This clone was counted a single time. The chain is built from TRBV18 and TRBJ2-5; D is possibly TRBD1 (6 bases). The CDR3 length is 14 residues. Germline V gene lookup returns CDR1 KGHSH and CDR2 LQKENI. V was cut by 1 base and J by 3 bases, with 9 bases left in between. CDR3 region: CASSPLGQKETQYF. DNA of the CDR3: TGTGCCAGCTCACCACTTGGACAGAAAGAGACCCAGTACTTC.

This clone was picked up a small number of times. The chain joins TRBV6-5 to TRBJ1-5; 7 bases line up with TRBD1. V lost 4 bases, J lost 2 bases, and 8 bases stayed unmatched. This CDR3 comprises 16 residues. From germline, CDR1 is MNHEY and CDR2 SVGAGI. CDR3 sequence reads: CASSFHRDRGNQPQHF. The CDR3 nucleotides are TGTGCCAGCAGTTTCCACCGGGACAGAGGCAATCAGCCCCAGCATTTT.

The chain combines TRBV27 with TRBJ2-1, with TRBD1 matching 7 bases. Germline CDR1 MNHEY, CDR2 SMNVEV (reference sequence). The CDR3 runs 15 residues. After removal of 6 bases from V and 0 bases from J, the junction contained 5 bases not matched to a gene. CDR3 sequence (DNA): TGTGCCAGCAGGTTAGGGGGCCTCTCCTACAATGAGCAGTTCTTC. Encoded protein: CASRLGGLSYNEQFF.

The V and J genes are TRBV30 and TRBJ2-7; TRBD1 matches 7 bases. Per the germline V gene, CDR1 is GTSNPN and CDR2 is SVGIG (reference sequence). V lost 7 bases to trimming and J lost 2 bases; unmatched junction nucleotides: 5. The CDR3 contains 12 residues. In DNA, the CDR3 is TGTGCCTCAACAGGGGCTCCCTACGAGCAGTACTTC. Translating it yields CASTGAPYEQYF.

This rearrangement joins TRBV7-9 to TRBJ2-7, with D possibly matching TRBD2 (6 bases). The CDR3 spans 14 residues. Looked up from germline, CDR1 is SEHNR and CDR2 is FQNEAQ (reference sequence). Trimming stripped 3 bases from V and 2 bases from J, with 11 bases between. CDR3 bases: TGTGCCAGCAGCTTTACGACGGGAGCCTACGAGCAGTACTTC. Amino acid sequence: CASSFTTGAYEQYF.

The rearrangement joins TRBV7-2 to TRBJ2-2; D is unclear. Germline CDR1 is SGHTA and CDR2 is FQGNSA. The CDR3 sequence is 14 residues long. Trimming left V 1 base short and J 4 bases short, with 7 bases between. This CDR3 is CASSLDYTTGELFF. Here the CDR3 DNA reads TGTGCCAGCAGCTTAGACTACACCACCGGGGAGCTGTTTTTT.

The chain employs TRBV28 and TRBJ1-5; D gene uncertain. The germline V gene encodes CDR1 MDHEN and CDR2 SYDVKM. The CDR3 is 12 residues long. Trimming left V 8 bases short and J 3 bases short, with 8 bases between. This CDR3 reads CASADNNQPQHF. CDR3 DNA: TGTGCCAGCGCAGATAACAATCAGCCCCAGCATTTT.

The chain joins TRBV15 to TRBJ2-5; D possibly corresponds to TRBD1 (6 bases). With the DNA end fitting TRBJ2-7 better, the J assignment may be wrong. The CDR3 runs 14 residues. The germline V gene has CDR1 LNHNV and CDR2 YYDKDF (reference sequence). The CDR3, as DNA: TGTGCCACCAGCAGAGTTAGGGGGTCATACGAGCAGTACTTC. It yields the protein CATSRVRGSYEQYF.

The J gene is TRBJ1-1, the V gene TRBV11-3; D is uncertain. V was shortened by 7 bases and J by 1 base, with 10 bases between the two germline ends. The CDR3 length is 13 residues. Germline-derived CDR1 and CDR2 are SGHNT and YENEEA. As DNA, the CDR3 is TGTGCCAGCACCGCCGGAGGGAACACTGAAGCTTTCTTT. It is translated as CASTAGGNTEAFF.

This sequence joins TRBV11-3 and TRBJ2-5; D is undetermined. The better agreement between TRBJ2-7 and the DNA end casts doubt on the J call. This CDR3 region has 13 residues. From germline, CDR1 is SGHNT and CDR2 YENEEA. The CDR3 is CASSLGVRYEQYF. The CDR3, as DNA: TGTGCCAGCAGCTTAGGGGTCAGGTACGAGCAGTACTTC.

The gene calls are TRBV6-1 and TRBJ2-6; TRBD1 might be the D (6 bases). Trimming shortened V by 8 bases and J by 1 base, and 12 bases separated the two germline ends. The CDR3 contains 15 residues. Per the germline V gene, CDR1 is MNHNS and CDR2 is SASEGT. CDR3 region: CASGLGGSGANVLTF. The CDR3 DNA reads TGTGCCAGCGGCTTAGGGGGTTCTGGGGCCAACGTCCTGACTTTC.

The sample holds one count of this clone. The chain joins TRBV27 to TRBJ2-7; TRBD1 matches 8 bases. CDR1 MNHEY and CDR2 SMNVEV come from the germline V gene (reference sequence). The CDR3 spans 13 residues. The J segment lost 2 bases and the V segment lost 10 bases, leaving 7 bases of the junction unmatched. This chain's CDR3 is CATMGTGAYEQYF. CDR3 sequence (DNA): TGTGCCACCATGGGGACAGGAGCCTACGAGCAGTACTTC.

V usage is TRBV6-1 and J usage is TRBJ1-2; D uncertain. This CDR3 region has 18 residues. With 4 bases removed from V and 5 bases from J, the gap between germline ends came to 26 bases. From germline, CDR1 is MNHNS and CDR2 SASEGT. DNA for the CDR3: TGTGCCAGCAGTGCGTTGGTCTCTTTCGGGAGTCTTTCGTATGGCTACACCTTC. Translation: CASSALVSFGSLSYGYTF.

This sequence joins TRBV28 and TRBJ1-1; weak D call: TRBD1 (5 bases). V lost 3 bases, J lost 1 base, and 12 bases lay in between. The CDR3 extends over 15 amino acids. Germline V gene data show CDR1 as MDHEN and CDR2 as SYDVKM. In DNA, the CDR3 is TGTGCCAGCAGTTTGGTCGGGGGAGGGAACACTGAAGCTTTCTTT. Translating gives CASSLVGGGNTEAFF.

J is TRBJ1-2 and V is TRBV28, with D possibly TRBD1 on 6 matching bases. The CDR3 runs to 13 residues. Germline V CDR1 and CDR2: MDHEN, SYDVKM. Deletions cut 5 bases from V and 8 bases from J, with 15 bases between. The CDR3 DNA sequence: TGTGCCAGCAGTCGTACAGGGATACGGGGCTACACCTTC. Amino acid sequence: CASSRTGIRGYTF.

The chain recombines TRBV28 with TRBJ2-7, with 8 bases lining up with TRBD2. The V and J ends lost 5 bases and 3 bases, in that order; junction bases with no gene match: 3. Germline CDR1 is MDHEN and CDR2 is SYDVKM. The CDR3 has 13 amino acids. CDR3 sequence (DNA): TGTGCCAGCAGTCCTGGGACTAGCTACGAGCAGTACTTC. Its protein is CASSPGTSYEQYF.

The chain employs TRBV6-1 and TRBJ2-1; no reliable D call. V shed 5 bases and J shed 10 bases, with 6 bases lying between them. CDR1 and CDR2 from the germline V gene are MNHNS and SASEGT. This CDR3 region has 10 residues. The chain's CDR3 is CASSTREQFF. The CDR3 nucleotides read TGTGCCAGCAGTACCCGGGAGCAGTTCTTC.

This chain connects TRBV19 to TRBJ2-7, with a weak D call TRBD2 (7 bases). The CDR3 length is 12 residues. The V end was cut by 9 bases, the J end by 6 bases, with 15 bases between. Germline values: CDR1 LNHDA, CDR2 SQIVND (reference sequence). The CDR3 DNA is TGTGCCAGCAGCCAGGGAGGGGGCGAGCAGTACTTC. It codes for CASSQGGGEQYF.

V gene TRBV27 combines with J gene TRBJ2-2; 8 nucleotides line up with TRBD1. The ends lost 3 bases at V and 6 bases at J; junction bases unmatched: 3. Per germline, CDR1 MNHEY and CDR2 SMNVEV (reference sequence). This CDR3 comprises 14 residues. The CDR3 DNA follows: TGTGCCAGCAGTTTGATACAGGGGGCCGGGGAGCTGTTTTTT. Translating it yields CASSLIQGAGELFF.

The chain joins TRBV27 to TRBJ2-1; TRBD1 aligns across 10 bases. Trimming at V came to 6 bases and at J to 8 bases, leaving 7 bases not matched to a gene. The germline V gene encodes CDR1 MNHEY and CDR2 SMNVEV (reference sequence). The CDR3 consists of 14 residues. The CDR3 here is CASRVTGGKDEQFF. CDR3 coding DNA: TGTGCCAGCAGGGTGACAGGGGGCAAGGATGAGCAGTTCTTC.

The chain joins TRBV5-8 to TRBJ1-6, with 7 bases lining up with TRBD1. Germline CDR1 and CDR2: SGHTS and YDEGEE. V dropped 4 bases and J dropped 9; count of bases not matched to a gene: 4. This CDR3 is 13 amino acids long. The CDR3 coding sequence is TGTGCCAGCAGCCGACAGGGTGGTTCACCCCTCCACTTT. This codes for CASSRQGGSPLHF.

The chain combines TRBV25-1 with TRBJ2-1; 8 bases match TRBD1. Trimming removed 3 bases from V and 7 bases from J; junction bases left unmatched: 8. Germline V gene lookup returns CDR1 MGHDK and CDR2 SYGVNS. The CDR3 contains 15 residues. The CDR3 DNA reads as TGTGCCAGCAGTGACCCCTGGACAGGGCTAAATGAGCAGTTCTTC. Translated, it gives CASSDPWTGLNEQFF.

This rearrangement joins TRBV30 to TRBJ2-1; D might be TRBD2 (5 bases). The CDR3 is 11 amino acids. The V and J ends lost 3 bases and 7 bases respectively, with 7 bases between them. Germline CDR1 is GTSNPN and CDR2 is SVGIG (reference sequence). As DNA, the CDR3 is TGTGCCTGGAGCCTAGCAAATGAGCAGTTCTTC. It codes for CAWSLANEQFF. Variable domain in full (rest from reference TRBV30 and TRBJ2-1): SQTIHQWPATLVQPVGSPLSLECTVEGTSNPNLYWYRQAAGRGLQLLFYSVGIGQISSEVPQNLSASRPQDRQFILSSKKLLLSDSGFYLCAWSLANEQFFGPGTRLTVL.

This clone has a handful of counts. The V and J genes are TRBV5-1 and TRBJ2-3; maybe TRBD1 (6 bases). This CDR3 region has 14 residues. Trimming left V 0 bases short and J 8 bases short, with 13 bases between. Germline V lookup: CDR1 SGHRS, CDR2 YFSETQ. The CDR3 protein is CASSLGDRPSTQYF. The CDR3 region has the DNA TGCGCCAGCAGCTTGGGTGACAGGCCCTCTACGCAGTATTTT. Full variable domain (missing parts from reference TRBV5-1 and TRBJ2-3): KAGVTQTPRYLIKTRGQQVTLSCSPISGHRSVSWYQQTPGQGLQFLFEYFSETQRNKGNFPGRFSGRQFSNSRSEMNVSTLELGDSALYLCASSLGDRPSTQYFGPGTRLTVL.

In its sample, this clone was seen once. The genes are TRBV7-2 and TRBJ1-5; D is possibly TRBD1 (6 bases). The V and J ends lost 5 bases and 7 bases respectively, with 9 bases between them. This CDR3 spans 12 amino acids. Germline CDR1 is SGHTA and CDR2 is FQGNSA. The CDR3 region has the DNA TGTGCCAGCAGCCCCACAGGGCAGCCCCAGCATTTT. Protein product: CASSPTGQPQHF.

The rearrangement uses TRBV11-2 and TRBJ1-4; D is perhaps TRBD1 (6 bases). Trimming took off 0 bases at V and 8 bases at J, with 16 bases between the two ends. The germline CDR1 and CDR2 sequences are SGHAT and FQNNGV. CDR3 length equals 16 residues. CDR3 in DNA: TGTGCCAGCAGCTTAGATCGGGCAGGGGAGAGAGAAAAACTGTTTTTT. Translated, it gives CASSLDRAGEREKLFF.

The chain recombines TRBV2 with TRBJ2-3; the match to TRBD2 covers 8 bases. CDR1 and CDR2 (germline): SNHLY, FYNNEI. V lost 6 bases, J lost 2 bases, and 1 base stayed unmatched. This CDR3 comprises 13 residues. CDR3 residues: CASRLADTDTQYF. CDR3 nucleotides: TGTGCCAGCAGACTAGCGGACACAGATACGCAGTATTTT.